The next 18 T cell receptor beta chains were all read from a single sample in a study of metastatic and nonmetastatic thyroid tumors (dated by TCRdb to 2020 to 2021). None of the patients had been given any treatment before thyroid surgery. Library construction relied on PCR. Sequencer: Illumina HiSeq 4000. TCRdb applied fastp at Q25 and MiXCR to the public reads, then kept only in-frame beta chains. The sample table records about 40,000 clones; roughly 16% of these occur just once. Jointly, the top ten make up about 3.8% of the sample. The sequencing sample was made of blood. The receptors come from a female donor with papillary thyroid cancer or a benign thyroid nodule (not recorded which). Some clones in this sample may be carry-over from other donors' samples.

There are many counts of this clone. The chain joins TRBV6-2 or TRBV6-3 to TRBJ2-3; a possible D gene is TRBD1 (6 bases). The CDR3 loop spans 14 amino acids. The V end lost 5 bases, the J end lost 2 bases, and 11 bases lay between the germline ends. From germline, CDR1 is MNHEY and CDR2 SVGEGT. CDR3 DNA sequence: TGTGCCAGCAGTGACGACAGGCCCACAGATACGCAGTATTTT. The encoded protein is CASSDDRPTDTQYF.

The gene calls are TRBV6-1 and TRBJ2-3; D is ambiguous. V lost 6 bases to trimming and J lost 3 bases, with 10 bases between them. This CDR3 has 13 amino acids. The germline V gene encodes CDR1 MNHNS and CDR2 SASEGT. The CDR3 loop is CASSRRRTDTQYF. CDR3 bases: TGTGCCAGCAGCCGGCGACGTACAGATACGCAGTATTTT.

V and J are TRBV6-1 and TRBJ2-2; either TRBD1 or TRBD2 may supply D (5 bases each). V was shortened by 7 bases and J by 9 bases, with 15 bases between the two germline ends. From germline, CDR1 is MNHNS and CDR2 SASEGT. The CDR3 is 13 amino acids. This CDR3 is CASMRGLIWELFF. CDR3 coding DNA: TGTGCCAGCATGAGGGGATTAATCTGGGAGCTGTTTTTT.

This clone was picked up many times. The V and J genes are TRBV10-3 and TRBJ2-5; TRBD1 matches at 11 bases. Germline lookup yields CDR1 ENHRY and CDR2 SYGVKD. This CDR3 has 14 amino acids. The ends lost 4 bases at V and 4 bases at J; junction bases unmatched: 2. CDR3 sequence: CAISGTGGTETQYF. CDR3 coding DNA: TGTGCCATCAGTGGGACAGGGGGCACAGAGACCCAGTACTTC.

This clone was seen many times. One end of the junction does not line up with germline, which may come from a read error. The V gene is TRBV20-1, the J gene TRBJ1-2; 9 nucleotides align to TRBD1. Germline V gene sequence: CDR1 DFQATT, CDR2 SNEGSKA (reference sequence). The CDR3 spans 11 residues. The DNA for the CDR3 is TGCAGTGCTCCGGGACAGGGAGTTAACTCCTTC. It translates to CSAPGQGVNSF.

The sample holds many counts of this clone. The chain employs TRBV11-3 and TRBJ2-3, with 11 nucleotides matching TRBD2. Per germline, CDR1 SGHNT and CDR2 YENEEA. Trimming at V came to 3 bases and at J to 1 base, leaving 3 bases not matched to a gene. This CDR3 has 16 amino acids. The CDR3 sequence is CASSFLAGGGTDTQYF. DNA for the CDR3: TGTGCCAGCAGCTTCTTAGCGGGGGGGGGCACAGATACGCAGTATTTT.

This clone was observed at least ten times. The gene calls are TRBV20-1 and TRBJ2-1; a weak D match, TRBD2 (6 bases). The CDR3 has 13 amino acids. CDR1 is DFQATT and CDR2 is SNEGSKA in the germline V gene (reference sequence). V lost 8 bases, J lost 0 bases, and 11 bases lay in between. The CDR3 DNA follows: TGCAGTTTTTTCGGGAGCTCCTACAATGAGCAGTTCTTC. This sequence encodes CSFFGSSYNEQFF.

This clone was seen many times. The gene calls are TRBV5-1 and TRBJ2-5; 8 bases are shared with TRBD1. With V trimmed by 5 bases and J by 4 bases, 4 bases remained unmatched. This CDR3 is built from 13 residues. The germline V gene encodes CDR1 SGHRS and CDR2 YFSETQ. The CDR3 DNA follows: TGCGCCAGCAGTCCCAGGGGGCGAGAGACCCAGTACTTC. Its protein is CASSPRGRETQYF.

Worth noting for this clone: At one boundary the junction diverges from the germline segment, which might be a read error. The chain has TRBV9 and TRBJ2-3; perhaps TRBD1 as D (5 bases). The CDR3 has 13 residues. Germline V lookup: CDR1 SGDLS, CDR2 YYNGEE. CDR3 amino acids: CASSVQVTDTRYF. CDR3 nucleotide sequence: TGTGCCAGCAGCGTACAGGTGACAGATACGCGGTATTTT.

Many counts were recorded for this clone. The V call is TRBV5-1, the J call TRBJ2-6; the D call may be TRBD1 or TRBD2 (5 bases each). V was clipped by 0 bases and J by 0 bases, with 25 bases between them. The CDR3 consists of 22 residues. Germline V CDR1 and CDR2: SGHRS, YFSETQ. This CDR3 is CASSLASAHRLDFSSGANVLTF. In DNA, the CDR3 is TGCGCCAGCAGCTTGGCGTCGGCGCACAGGTTGGACTTCTCCTCTGGGGCCAACGTCCTGACTTTC.

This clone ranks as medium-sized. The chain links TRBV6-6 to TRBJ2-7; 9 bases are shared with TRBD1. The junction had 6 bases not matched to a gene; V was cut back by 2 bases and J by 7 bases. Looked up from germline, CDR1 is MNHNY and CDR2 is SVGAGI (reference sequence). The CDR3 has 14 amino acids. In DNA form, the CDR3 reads TGTGCCAGCAGTTACAAAAGGACAGGGGTGGAGCAGTACTTC. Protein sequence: CASSYKRTGVEQYF.

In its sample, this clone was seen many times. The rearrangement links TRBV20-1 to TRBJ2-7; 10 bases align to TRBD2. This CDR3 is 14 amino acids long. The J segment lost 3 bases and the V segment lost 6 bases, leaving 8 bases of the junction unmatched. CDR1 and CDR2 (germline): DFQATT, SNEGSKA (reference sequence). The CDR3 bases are TGCAGTGCCAGGGGACTAGCGATCGACTACGAGCAGTACTTC. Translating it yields CSARGLAIDYEQYF.

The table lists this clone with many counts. The CDR3, as DNA: TGCGCCAGCAGCTTGTATAGCGGGGGAACGAACACCGGGGAGCTGTTTTTT. Translated, it gives CASSLYSGGTNTGELFF. This sequence joins TRBV5-1 and TRBJ2-2; 9 bases fit TRBD2. V gave up 1 base and J gave up 0 bases; unmatched junction bases: 4. CDR1 is SGHRS, CDR2 YFSETQ, per germline. CDR3 length: 17 amino acids.

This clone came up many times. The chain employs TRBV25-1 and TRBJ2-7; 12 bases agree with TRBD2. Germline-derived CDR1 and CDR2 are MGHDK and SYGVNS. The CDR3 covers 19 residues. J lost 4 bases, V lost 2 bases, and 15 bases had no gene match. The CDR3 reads CASSEQGQGQTSGSYEQYF. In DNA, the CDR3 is TGTGCCAGCAGTGAACAGGGACAGGGGCAGACTAGCGGGAGTTACGAGCAGTACTTC.

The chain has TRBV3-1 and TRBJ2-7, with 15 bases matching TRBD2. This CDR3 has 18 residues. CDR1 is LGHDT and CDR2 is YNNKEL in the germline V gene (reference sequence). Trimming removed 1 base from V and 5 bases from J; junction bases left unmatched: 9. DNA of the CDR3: TGTGCCAGCAGCCAAGGAGGACTAGCGGGAGGGACCTCACACGAGCAGTACTTC. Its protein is CASSQGGLAGGTSHEQYF.

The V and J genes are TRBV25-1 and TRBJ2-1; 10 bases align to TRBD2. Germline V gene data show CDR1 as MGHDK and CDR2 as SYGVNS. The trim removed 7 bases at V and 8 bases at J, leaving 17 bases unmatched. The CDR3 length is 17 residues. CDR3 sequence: CASIVSASGGGTHEQFF. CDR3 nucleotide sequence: TGTGCCAGCATTGTATCTGCTAGCGGGGGTGGAACTCATGAGCAGTTCTTC.

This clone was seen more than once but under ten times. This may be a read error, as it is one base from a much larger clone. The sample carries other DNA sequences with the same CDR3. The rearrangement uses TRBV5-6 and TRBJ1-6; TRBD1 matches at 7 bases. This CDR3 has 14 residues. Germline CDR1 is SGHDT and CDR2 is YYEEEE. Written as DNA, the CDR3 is TGTGCCAGCAGCTTAAGGGGAGGGGGCTCACCCCTCCACTTC. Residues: CASSLRGGGSPLHF.

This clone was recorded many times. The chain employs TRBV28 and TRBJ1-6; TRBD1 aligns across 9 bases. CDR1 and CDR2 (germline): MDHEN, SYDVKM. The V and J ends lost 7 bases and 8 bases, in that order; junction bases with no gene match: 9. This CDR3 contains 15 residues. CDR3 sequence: CASTDLGTGYSPLHF. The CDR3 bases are TGTGCCAGCACCGACCTCGGGACAGGGTATTCACCCCTCCACTTT.